Below are 22 T cell receptor delta chains sequenced from a single sample in a study of gamma-delta T cells after stem cell transplantation. TCRdb reanalysed the RT-PCR reads with CATT. Counted here are some 14,000 delta-chain clones, roughly 9.1% occurring once; the ten biggest clones make up 62%. Specimen: gamma-delta T cells. Receptors originate from a human donor. It is not recorded whose cells these are; they may come from a transplant donor.

This clone was detected a few times. The protein TCRdb gives is from a much larger clone and does not agree with this DNA's translation at residue 8, likely a read error; the protein shown here comes from the DNA. This chain uses TRDV2 with TRDJ1; TRDD3 matches 8 bases. V was clipped by 0 bases and J by 6 bases; unmatched bases: 26. The CDR3 is 21 residues long. CDR1 and CDR2 from the germline V gene are GEAIGNYY and EKD. DNA for the CDR3: TGTGCCTGTGACACCGTGCCTATGGGGAAAGTACTGGGGGTCCGGACCTATAAACTCATCTTT. This encodes CACDTVPMGKVLGVRTYKLIF.

This clone was seen at least ten times. A read error likely explains why the TCRdb protein, taken from a much larger clone, differs from this DNA's translation at residue 3; the protein shown is translated from the DNA. The rearrangement links TRDV3 to TRDJ1, with 12 bases lining up with TRDD3. The CDR3 is made up of 17 amino acids. Germline CDR1 and CDR2: TVYSNPD and GDNSRS (reference sequence). The ends lost 4 bases at V and 0 bases at J; junction bases unmatched: 12. CDR3: CACSDLLGDTNTDKLIF. CDR3 nucleotide sequence: TGTGCCTGTAGTGACCTACTGGGGGATACCAACACCGATAAACTCATCTTT.

Points on this clone: For this DNA, TCRdb reports the protein of a much larger clone, which diverges at residue 11, most likely from a read error; the protein presented here is translated directly from the DNA. The V and J genes are TRDV2 and TRDJ1; D unresolved. The ends were cut back, 0 bases at V and 3 bases at J, with 16 bases in the middle. There are 16 residues in the CDR3. The V gene's germline CDR1 is GEAIGNYY and CDR2 EKD. CDR3 sequence: CACDTAGPPYPDKLIF. The CDR3 DNA sequence: TGTGCCTGTGACACCGCGGGCCCCCCGTACCCCGATAAACTCATCTTT.

Remarks on this clone: TCRdb pairs this DNA with a much larger clone's protein that differs at residue 12, likely a read error; the protein shown was translated from the DNA. V gene TRDV2 combines with J gene TRDJ3; 12 bases match TRDD3. Germline values: CDR1 GEAIGNYY, CDR2 EKD. J lost 2 bases, V lost 4 bases, and 11 bases had no gene match. The CDR3 runs 20 residues. CDR3 sequence: CACERVLGDTSPWDTRQMFF. The CDR3 nucleotides read TGTGCCTGTGAACGAGTACTGGGGGATACAAGCCCCTGGGACACCCGACAGATGTTTTTC.

This clone was counted a few times. The TCRdb protein, from a much larger clone, departs from this DNA's translation at residue 4, likely by read error; the protein shown derives from the DNA. The V gene is TRDV2, the J gene TRDJ1, with 13 nucleotides matching TRDD3. Germline loops: CDR1 GEAIGNYY, CDR2 EKD. The V segment lost 5 bases and the J segment 1 base; nucleotides outside the gene matches: 12. This CDR3 comprises 18 residues. CDR3 sequence: CACVSLLGDTRVTDKLIF. As DNA, the CDR3 is TGTGCCTGTGTCTCATTACTGGGGGATACGCGTGTCACCGATAAACTCATCTTT.

Ten or more counts support this clone. TCRdb pairs this DNA with a much larger clone's protein that differs at residue 6, likely a read error; the protein shown was translated from the DNA. The gene calls are TRDV2 and TRDJ1; weak D call: TRDD3 (5 bases). The CDR3 sequence is 18 residues long. From germline, CDR1 is GEAIGNYY and CDR2 EKD. V shed 0 bases and J shed 2 bases, with 21 bases lying between them. The CDR3 coding sequence is TGTGCCTGTGACACCTGGGCTGGGCCCTCCACACGAACCGATAAACTCATCTTT. It is translated as CACDTWAGPSTRTDKLIF.

This clone was detected a few times. A read error likely explains this, since a far larger clone differs by one base. This same CDR3 is encoded by further DNA sequences in the sample. This chain links TRDV2 with TRDJ1; 7 bases match TRDD3. The CDR3 loop spans 17 amino acids. From germline, CDR1 is GEAIGNYY and CDR2 EKD. The CDR3 loop is CACDALTEGYHTDKLIF. The CDR3 region has the DNA TGTGCCTGTGACGCCCTTACAGAGGGATACCACACCGACAAACTCATCTTT.

A word on this clone: The junction departs from germline at one end; a sequencing error may be responsible. The V and J genes are TRDV2 and TRDJ1; possible D gene TRDD3, 5 bases. CDR1 is GEAIGNYY, CDR2 EKD, per germline. The CDR3 has 20 amino acids. The CDR3 region has the DNA TGTGCCTGTGACACCGTTGTCAGTGGGGTCTACTACGGTGTCAGCGATACACTCATCTTT. Its protein is CACDTVVSGVYYGVSDTLIF.

Turning to this clone: TCRdb assigns this DNA the protein of a much larger clone, which departs from its translation at residue 17; this likely reflects a read error, and the protein shown comes from translating the DNA. This chain uses TRDV2 with TRDJ1; the match to TRDD3 covers 11 bases. The CDR3 runs 20 residues. CDR1 GEAIGNYY and CDR2 EKD come from the germline V gene. The CDR3 coding sequence is TGTGCCTGTGACCCGGTTTTGGGGGATACGGGGTCTAAGTACACCGATAGACTCATCTTT. It is translated as CACDPVLGDTGSKYTDRLIF.

There are a few counts of this clone. The protein recorded in TCRdb matches a much larger clone and deviates from this DNA's translation at residue 9, suggesting a read error; the protein here is obtained by translating the DNA. This chain links TRDV2 with TRDJ1; 7 nucleotides match TRDD3. V trimming: 0 bases; J trimming: 2 bases; junction bases outside the gene matches: 8. CDR3 length: 16 amino acids. Germline CDR1 and CDR2: GEAIGNYY and EKD. CDR3 sequence (DNA): TGTGCCTGTGACACCGTGGGGGGGATGCCTACCGATAAACTCATCTTT. Protein product: CACDTVGGMPTDKLIF.

This clone was seen a few times. The chain joins TRDV2 to TRDJ1; D not resolved. Germline V gene sequence: CDR1 GEAIGNYY, CDR2 EKD. This CDR3 region has 18 residues. V lost 0 bases and J 2 bases, leaving 21 bases between the germline ends. The CDR3 is CACDTVRVDPGRTDKLIF. CDR3 nucleotides: TGTGCCTGTGACACCGTACGGGTGGACCCCGGGAGGACCGATAAACTCATCTTT.

A note on this clone: The protein given by TCRdb reflects a much larger clone and differs at residue 16 from this DNA's translation, likely from a read error; the protein shown is the DNA's translation. The chain carries TRDV2 and TRDJ1, with TRDD3 matching 7 bases. The CDR3 loop spans 18 amino acids. CDR1 GEAIGNYY and CDR2 EKD come from the germline V gene. The CDR3 DNA follows: TGTGCCTGTGACACCATTACTGGGGATCCAGGTGACACCGATAAACACATCTTT. Its protein is CACDTITGDPGDTDKHIF.

This clone came up a few times. The protein that TCRdb holds for this DNA derives from a much larger clone and differs from the translated DNA at residue 8, which likely indicates a read error; the protein shown here is translated from the DNA. The J gene is TRDJ1, the V gene TRDV2; possible D gene TRDD3, 6 bases. This CDR3 is 17 amino acids long. V was trimmed by 1 base and J by 5 bases, leaving 22 bases between them. Germline lookup yields CDR1 GEAIGNYY and CDR2 EKD. In nucleotides, the CDR3 is TGTGCCTGTGACACTTGGGGCGCACGGGGGGACAAGGATAAACTCATCTTT. Its protein is CACDTWGARGDKDKLIF.

On this clone: The junction does not match germline at one end; this may be a read error. The chain links TRDV2 to TRDJ4; 9 nucleotides match TRDD3. The CDR3 spans 17 residues. CDR1 is GEAIGNYY, CDR2 EKD, per germline. The CDR3 DNA reads TGTGCCTGTGACACGGTACGGGGGGATACACCGGCCAGAACCCTGATCTTT. It yields the protein CACDTVRGDTPARTLIF.

The V gene is TRDV1, the J gene TRDJ1, with TRDD3 matching over 8 bases. V shed 3 bases and J 0 bases; nucleotides not matched to a gene: 18. This CDR3 region has 20 residues. Germline assignment: CDR1 TSWWSYY and CDR2 QGS. The CDR3 DNA reads TGTGCTCTTGGGGATCCTAGCTGCCCGTGCTGGGGGACCTACACCGATAAACTCATCTTT. It encodes CALGDPSCPCWGTYTDKLIF.

This clone was counted many times. With only one base between it and a far larger clone, this is likely a read error. This sample also contains other DNA sequences that code for the same CDR3. The chain combines TRDV3 with TRDJ1; TRDD3 aligns across 7 bases. Germline lookup yields CDR1 TVYSNPD and CDR2 GDNSRS (reference sequence). The CDR3 is 20 amino acids. CDR3 residues: CASGDSTPTGVMANTDTLIF. In nucleotides, the CDR3 is TGTGCCTCAGGGGACTCTACGCCGACTGGGGTGATGGCCAACACCGATACACTCATCTTT. Full variable domain (rest looked up from reference TRDV3 and TRDJ1): CDKVTQSSPDQTVASGSEVVLLCTYDTVYSNPDLFWYRIRPDYSFQFVFYGDNSRSEGADFTQGRFSVKHILTQKAFHLVISPVRTEDSATYYCASGDSTPTGVMANTDTLIFGKGTRVTVEP.

This clone was picked up a small number of times. The V gene is TRDV2, the J gene TRDJ1; TRDD3 matches 10 bases. CDR1 GEAIGNYY and CDR2 EKD come from the germline V gene. The J segment lost 0 bases and the V segment lost 2 bases, leaving 8 bases of the junction unmatched. The CDR3 extends over 17 amino acids. In nucleotides, the CDR3 is TGTGCCTGTGACAGAGTGGGGGATACCCGAAACACCGATAAACTCATCTTT. It translates to CACDRVGDTRNTDKLIF.

Concerning this clone itself: Translating this DNA gives a protein that differs at residue 8 from the TCRdb one, which belongs to a much larger clone; a read error is likely, and the protein shown is this translation. The chain links TRDV2 to TRDJ1; TRDD3 aligns across 7 bases. CDR3 length: 17 amino acids. Germline V gives CDR1 GEAIGNYY, CDR2 EKD. Unmatched junction bases numbered 15, after V lost 3 bases and J lost 3 bases. CDR3 bases: TGTGCCTGTGACCCTCTGATGGAGGATACGCGCCCCGATAAACTCATCTTT. It codes for CACDPLMEDTRPDKLIF.

In regard to this clone: A junction end diverges from the germline sequence, so it may reflect a read error. The J gene is TRDJ1, the V gene TRDV2, with TRDD3 as a possible D gene (6 bases). The CDR3 has 19 residues. Germline V CDR1 and CDR2: GEAIGNYY, EKD. The CDR3 sequence: CACDLLLIQVDTKTDNLIF. The CDR3 DNA reads as TGTGCCTGTGACCTCCTCCTCATCCAGGTGGATACTAAAACCGATAACCTCATCTTT.

Concerning this clone: Translating this DNA gives a protein that differs at residue 15 from the TCRdb one, which belongs to a much larger clone; a read error is likely, and the protein shown is this translation. The chain recombines TRDV2 with TRDJ1; D unresolved. From germline, CDR1 is GEAIGNYY and CDR2 EKD. This CDR3 region has 20 residues. The V end was cut by 0 bases, the J end by 3 bases, with 28 bases between. The CDR3 reads CACDTLNFGLGDLYADKLIF. CDR3 nucleotide sequence: TGTGCCTGTGACACCCTTAACTTCGGCCTTGGAGATTTGTACGCCGATAAACTCATCTTT.

The sample holds a few counts of this clone. The protein TCRdb lists belongs to a much larger clone and differs from this DNA's translation at residue 3, which points to a read error; the protein shown is made from the DNA. V gene TRDV2 combines with J gene TRDJ1, with 11 bases identical to TRDD3. The germline V gene has CDR1 GEAIGNYY and CDR2 EKD. This CDR3 spans 17 amino acids. The CDR3: CARDTLTGGYNTDKLIF. The CDR3 nucleotides are TGTGCCCGTGACACCCTAACTGGGGGATATAACACCGATAAACTCATCTTT.

This clone was counted between two and nine times. Written as DNA, the CDR3 is TGTGCCTGTGACACACGGGGGGAGAAAGGGCGCACCGATAAACTCATCTTT. Translated: CACDTRGEKGRTDKLIF. The chain recombines TRDV2 with TRDJ1; D might be TRDD3 (6 bases). Germline loops: CDR1 GEAIGNYY, CDR2 EKD. Trimming took off 1 base at V and 1 base at J, with 18 bases between the two ends. The CDR3 sequence is 17 residues long.